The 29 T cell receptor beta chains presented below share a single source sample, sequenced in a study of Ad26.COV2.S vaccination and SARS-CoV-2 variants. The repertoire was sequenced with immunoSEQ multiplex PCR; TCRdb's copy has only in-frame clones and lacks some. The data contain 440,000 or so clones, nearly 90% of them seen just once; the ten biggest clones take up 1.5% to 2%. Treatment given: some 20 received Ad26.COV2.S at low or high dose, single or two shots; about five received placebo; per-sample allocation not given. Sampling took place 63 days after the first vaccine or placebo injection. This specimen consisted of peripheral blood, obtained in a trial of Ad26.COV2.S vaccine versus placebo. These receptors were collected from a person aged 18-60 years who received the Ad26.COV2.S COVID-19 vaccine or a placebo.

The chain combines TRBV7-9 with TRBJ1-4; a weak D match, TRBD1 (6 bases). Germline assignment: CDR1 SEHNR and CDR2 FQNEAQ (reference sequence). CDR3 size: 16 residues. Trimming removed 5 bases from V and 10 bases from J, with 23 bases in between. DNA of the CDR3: TGTGCCAGCAGCAGAATCCAGGGGAACACCAGAGGAAAACTGTTTTTT. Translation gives CASSRIQGNTRGKLFF. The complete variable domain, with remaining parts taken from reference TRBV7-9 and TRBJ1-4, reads DTGVSQNPRHKITKRGQNVTFRCDPISEHNRLYWYRQTLGQGPEFLTYFQNEAQLEKSRLLSDRFSAERPKGSFSTLEIQRTEQGDSAMYLCASSRIQGNTRGKLFFGSGTQLSVL.

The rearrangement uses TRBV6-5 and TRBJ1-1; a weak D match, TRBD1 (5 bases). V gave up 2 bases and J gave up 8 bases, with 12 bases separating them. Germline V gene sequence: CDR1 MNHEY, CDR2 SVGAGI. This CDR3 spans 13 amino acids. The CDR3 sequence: CASSYTPGQEAFF. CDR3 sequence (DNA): TGTGCCAGCAGTTACACCCCCGGACAAGAAGCTTTCTTT.

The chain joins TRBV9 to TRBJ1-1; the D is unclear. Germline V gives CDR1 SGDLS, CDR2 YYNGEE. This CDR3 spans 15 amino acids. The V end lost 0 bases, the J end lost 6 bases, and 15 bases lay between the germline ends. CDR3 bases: TGTGCCAGCAGCGTAGGCAGCGGGAGGGAACCTGAAGCTTTCTTT. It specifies CASSVGSGREPEAFF.

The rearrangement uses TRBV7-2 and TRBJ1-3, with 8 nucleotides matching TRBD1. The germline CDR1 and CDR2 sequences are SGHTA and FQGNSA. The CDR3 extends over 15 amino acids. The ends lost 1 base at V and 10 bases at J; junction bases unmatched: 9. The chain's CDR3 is CASSLESQGARTIYF. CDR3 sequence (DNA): TGTGCCAGCAGCTTAGAATCGCAGGGGGCGAGGACCATATATTTT.

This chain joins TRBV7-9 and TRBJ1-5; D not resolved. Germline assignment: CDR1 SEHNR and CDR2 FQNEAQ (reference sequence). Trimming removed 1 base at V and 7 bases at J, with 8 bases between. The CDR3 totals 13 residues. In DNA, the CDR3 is TGTGCCAGCAGCTTAGTTGCGGGGCAGCCCCAGCATTTT. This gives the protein CASSLVAGQPQHF.

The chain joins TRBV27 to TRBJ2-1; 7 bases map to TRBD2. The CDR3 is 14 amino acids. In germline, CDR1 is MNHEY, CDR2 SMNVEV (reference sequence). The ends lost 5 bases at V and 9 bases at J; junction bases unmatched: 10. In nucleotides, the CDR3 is TGTGCCAGCAGTCCCCTGGGACTACTAGGTGAGCAGTTCTTC. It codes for CASSPLGLLGEQFF.

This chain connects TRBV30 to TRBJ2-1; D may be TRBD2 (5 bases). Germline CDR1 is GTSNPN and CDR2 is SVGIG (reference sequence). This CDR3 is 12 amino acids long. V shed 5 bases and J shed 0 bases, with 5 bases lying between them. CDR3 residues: CAWGSSYNEQFF. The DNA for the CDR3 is TGTGCCTGGGGGAGCTCCTACAATGAGCAGTTCTTC.

Written as DNA, the CDR3 is TGTGCCAGCTCACCTAATGTACGAGGTCAGTTCTTC. Residues: CASSPNVRGQFF. The V call is TRBV18, the J call TRBJ2-1; D gene unclear. Germline assignment: CDR1 KGHSH and CDR2 LQKENI. Trimming took 3 bases from V and 13 from J, leaving 13 bases between them. This CDR3 has 12 amino acids.

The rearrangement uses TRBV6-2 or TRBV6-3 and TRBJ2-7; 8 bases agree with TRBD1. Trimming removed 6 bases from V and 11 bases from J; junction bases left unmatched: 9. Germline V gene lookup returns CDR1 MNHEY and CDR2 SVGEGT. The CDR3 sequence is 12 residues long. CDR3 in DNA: TGTGCCAGCAGCCTACAGGACAGGGAGAAGTACTTC. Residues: CASSLQDREKYF.

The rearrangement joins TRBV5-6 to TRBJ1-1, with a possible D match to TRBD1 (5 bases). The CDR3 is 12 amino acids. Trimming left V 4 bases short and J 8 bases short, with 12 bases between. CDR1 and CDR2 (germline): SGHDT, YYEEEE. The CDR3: CASSAGPSEAFF. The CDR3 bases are TGTGCCAGCAGCGCGGGGCCATCGGAAGCTTTCTTT. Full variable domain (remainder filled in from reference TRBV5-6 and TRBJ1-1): DAGVTQSPTHLIKTRGQQVTLRCSPKSGHDTVSWYQQALGQGPQFIFQYYEEEERQRGNFPDRFSGHQFPNYSSELNVNALLLGDSALYLCASSAGPSEAFFGQGTRLTVV.

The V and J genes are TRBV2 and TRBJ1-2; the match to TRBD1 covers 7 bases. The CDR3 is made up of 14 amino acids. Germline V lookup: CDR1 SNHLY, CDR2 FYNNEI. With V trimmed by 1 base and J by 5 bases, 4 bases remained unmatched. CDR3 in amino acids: CASSEVRTGYGYTF. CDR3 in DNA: TGTGCCAGCAGTGAAGTGAGGACAGGATATGGCTACACCTTC.

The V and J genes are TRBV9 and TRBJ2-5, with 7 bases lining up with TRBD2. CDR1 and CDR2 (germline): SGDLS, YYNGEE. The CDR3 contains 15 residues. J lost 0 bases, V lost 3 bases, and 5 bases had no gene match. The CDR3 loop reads CASSAPGGYQETQYF. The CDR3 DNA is TGTGCCAGCAGCGCCCCCGGGGGGTACCAAGAGACCCAGTACTTC.

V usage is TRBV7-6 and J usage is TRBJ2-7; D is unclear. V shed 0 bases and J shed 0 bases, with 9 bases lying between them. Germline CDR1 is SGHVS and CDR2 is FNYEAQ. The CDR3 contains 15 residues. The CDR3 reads CASSLAVGTSYEQYF. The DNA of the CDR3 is TGTGCCAGCAGCTTAGCCGTAGGAACCTCCTACGAGCAGTACTTC.

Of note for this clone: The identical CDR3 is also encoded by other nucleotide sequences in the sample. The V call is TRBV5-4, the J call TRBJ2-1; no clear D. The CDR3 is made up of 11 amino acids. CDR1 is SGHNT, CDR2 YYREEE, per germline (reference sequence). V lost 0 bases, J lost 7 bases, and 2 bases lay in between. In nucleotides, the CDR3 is TGTGCCAGCAGCTTGGGTAATGAGCAGTTCTTC. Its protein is CASSLGNEQFF. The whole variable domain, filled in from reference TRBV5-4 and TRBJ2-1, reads ETGVTQSPTHLIKTRGQQVTLRCSSQSGHNTVSWYQQALGQGPQFIFQYYREEENGRGNFPPRFSGLQFPNYSSELNVNALELDDSALYLCASSLGNEQFFGPGTRLTVL.

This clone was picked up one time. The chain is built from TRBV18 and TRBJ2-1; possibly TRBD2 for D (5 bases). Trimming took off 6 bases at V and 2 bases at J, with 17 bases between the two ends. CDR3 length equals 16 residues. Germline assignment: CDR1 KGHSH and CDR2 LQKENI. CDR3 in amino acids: CASSPRAEQTYNEQFF. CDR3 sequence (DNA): TGTGCCAGCTCCCCTAGAGCGGAGCAAACCTACAATGAGCAGTTCTTC.

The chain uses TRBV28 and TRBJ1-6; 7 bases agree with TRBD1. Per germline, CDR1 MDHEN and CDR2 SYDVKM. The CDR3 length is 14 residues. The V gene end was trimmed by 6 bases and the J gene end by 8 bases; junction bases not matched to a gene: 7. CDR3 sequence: CASRTGTDHSPLHF. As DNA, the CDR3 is TGTGCCAGCAGAACCGGGACAGACCATTCACCCCTCCACTTT.

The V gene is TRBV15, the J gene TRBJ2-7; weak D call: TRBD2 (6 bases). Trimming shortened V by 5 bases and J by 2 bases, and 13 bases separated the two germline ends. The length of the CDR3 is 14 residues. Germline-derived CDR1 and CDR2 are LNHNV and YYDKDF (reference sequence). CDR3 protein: CATSLRDAAYEQYF. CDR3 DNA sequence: TGTGCCACCAGCTTGCGGGACGCGGCCTACGAGCAGTACTTC.

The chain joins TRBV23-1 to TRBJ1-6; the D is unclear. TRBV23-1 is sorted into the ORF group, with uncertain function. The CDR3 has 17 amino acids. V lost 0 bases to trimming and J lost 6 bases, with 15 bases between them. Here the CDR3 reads CASSQSVPRECNSPLHF. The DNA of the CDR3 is TGCGCCAGCAGTCAATCAGTTCCCCGGGAATGTAATTCACCCCTCCACTTT.

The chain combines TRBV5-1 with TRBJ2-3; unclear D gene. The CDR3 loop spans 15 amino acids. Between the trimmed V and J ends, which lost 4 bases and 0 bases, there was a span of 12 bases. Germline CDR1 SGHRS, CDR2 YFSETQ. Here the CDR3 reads CASSPGPTSTDTQYF. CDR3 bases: TGCGCCAGCAGCCCTGGGCCTACTAGCACAGATACGCAGTATTTT. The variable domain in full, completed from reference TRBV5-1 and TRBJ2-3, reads KAGVTQTPRYLIKTRGQQVTLSCSPISGHRSVSWYQQTPGQGLQFLFEYFSETQRNKGNFPGRFSGRQFSNSRSEMNVSTLELGDSALYLCASSPGPTSTDTQYFGPGTRLTVL.

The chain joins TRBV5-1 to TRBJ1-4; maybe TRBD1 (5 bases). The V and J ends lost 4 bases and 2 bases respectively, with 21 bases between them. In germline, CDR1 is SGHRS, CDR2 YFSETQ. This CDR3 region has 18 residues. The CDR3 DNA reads TGCGCCAGCAGCGCTGGGACCTATGGCACAGTTACTAATGAAAAACTGTTTTTT. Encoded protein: CASSAGTYGTVTNEKLFF.

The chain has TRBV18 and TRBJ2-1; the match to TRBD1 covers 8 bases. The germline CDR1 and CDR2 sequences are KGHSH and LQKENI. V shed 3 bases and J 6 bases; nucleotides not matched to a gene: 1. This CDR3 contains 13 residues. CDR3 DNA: TGTGCCAGCTCACCGGGGACAGGCAATGAGCAGTTCTTC. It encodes CASSPGTGNEQFF.

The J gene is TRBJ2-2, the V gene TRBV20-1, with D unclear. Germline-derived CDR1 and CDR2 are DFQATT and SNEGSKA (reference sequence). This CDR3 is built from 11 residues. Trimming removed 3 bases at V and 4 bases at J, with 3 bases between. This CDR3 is CSASVTGELFF. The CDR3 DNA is TGCAGTGCTAGTGTCACCGGGGAGCTGTTTTTT.

CDR3 sequence reads: CASRTSGSYEQYF. CDR3 sequence (DNA): TGTGCCAGCAGAACTAGCGGGAGCTACGAGCAGTACTTC. V usage is TRBV12-3 or TRBV12-4 and J usage is TRBJ2-7; the match to TRBD2 covers 11 bases. With 6 bases clipped from V and 3 bases from J, the junction kept 1 base outside the gene matches. This CDR3 comprises 13 residues.

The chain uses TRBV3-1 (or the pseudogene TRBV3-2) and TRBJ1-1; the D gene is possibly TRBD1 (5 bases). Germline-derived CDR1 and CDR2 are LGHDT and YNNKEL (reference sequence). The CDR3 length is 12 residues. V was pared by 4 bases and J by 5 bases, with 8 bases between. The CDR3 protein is CASSPRGTEAFF. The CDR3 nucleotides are TGTGCCAGCAGCCCCCGGGGGACTGAAGCTTTCTTT.

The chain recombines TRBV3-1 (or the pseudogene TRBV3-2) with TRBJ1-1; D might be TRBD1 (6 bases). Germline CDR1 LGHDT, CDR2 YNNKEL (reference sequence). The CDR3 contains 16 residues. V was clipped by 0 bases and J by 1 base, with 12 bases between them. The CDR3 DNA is TGTGCCAGCAGCCAAGAGGGGGGGCGCGGGAACACTGAAGCTTTCTTT. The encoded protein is CASSQEGGRGNTEAFF.

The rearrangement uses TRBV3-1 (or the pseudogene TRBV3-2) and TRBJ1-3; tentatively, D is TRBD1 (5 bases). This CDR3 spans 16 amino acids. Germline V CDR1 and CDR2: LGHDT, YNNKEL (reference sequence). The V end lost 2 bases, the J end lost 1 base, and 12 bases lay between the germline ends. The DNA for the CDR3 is TGTGCCAGCAGCCAACTCCCCAAGGGGTCTGGAAACACCATATATTTT. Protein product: CASSQLPKGSGNTIYF.

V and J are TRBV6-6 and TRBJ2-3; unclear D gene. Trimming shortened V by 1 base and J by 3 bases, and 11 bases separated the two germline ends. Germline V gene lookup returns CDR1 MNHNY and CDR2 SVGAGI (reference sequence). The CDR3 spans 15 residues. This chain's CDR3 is CASSYFRQSTDTQYF. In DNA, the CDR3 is TGTGCCAGCAGTTACTTTCGCCAGTCGACAGATACGCAGTATTTT.

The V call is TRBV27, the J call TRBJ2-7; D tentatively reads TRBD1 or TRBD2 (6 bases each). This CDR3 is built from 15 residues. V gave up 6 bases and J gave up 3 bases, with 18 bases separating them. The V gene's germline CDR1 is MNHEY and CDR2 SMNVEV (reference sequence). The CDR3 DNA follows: TGTGCCAGCAGCGCAACTAGTGGGGGGCTCTACGAGCAGTACTTC. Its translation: CASSATSGGLYEQYF.

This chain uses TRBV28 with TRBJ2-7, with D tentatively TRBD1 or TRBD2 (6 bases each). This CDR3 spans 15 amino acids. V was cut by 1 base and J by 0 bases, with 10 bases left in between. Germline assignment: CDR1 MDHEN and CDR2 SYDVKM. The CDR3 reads CASSLLSGASYEQYF. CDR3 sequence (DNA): TGTGCCAGCAGTTTATTGTCGGGGGCCTCCTACGAGCAGTACTTC.